Presented here are 19 T cell receptor beta chains from one specimen sequenced in a study of blood T cell repertoires in COVID-19. Assay: immunoSEQ multiplex PCR; the TCRdb copy retains only in-frame clones and omits some. The table lists some 420,000 clones, 75% to 90% of them singletons. The sequencing sample was made of PBMCs or T cells enriched from blood (not recorded which). The source of these receptors is a man aged 30-40 years who had recovered from COVID-19.

This clone appeared once. CDR3 coding DNA: TGTGCCTATGCCCCGGGACAGGTGAACACTGAAGCTTTCTTT. Its translation: CAYAPGQVNTEAFF. The V call is TRBV30, the J call TRBJ1-1; 8 bases are shared with TRBD1. Germline loops: CDR1 GTSNPN, CDR2 SVGIG (reference sequence). Trimming took 7 bases from V and 0 from J; bases not matched to a gene: 7. The CDR3 extends over 14 amino acids.

This clone appeared a single time. V and J are TRBV7-9 and TRBJ2-7; D is possibly TRBD1 (6 bases). V was clipped by 3 bases and J by 3 bases, with 9 bases between them. The germline V gene encodes CDR1 SEHNR and CDR2 FQNEAQ (reference sequence). CDR3 length: 13 amino acids. The CDR3 here is CASSFGQHYEQYF. As DNA, the CDR3 is TGTGCCAGCAGCTTTGGACAGCACTACGAGCAGTACTTC.

Written as DNA, the CDR3 is TGTGCCAGCAGCTTAGCTAGCGGGAGTTGGACCGGGGAGCTGTTTTTT. Translating it yields CASSLASGSWTGELFF. The J gene is TRBJ2-2, the V gene TRBV11-3; TRBD2 aligns across 10 bases. CDR3 size: 16 residues. J was trimmed by 5 bases and V by 1 base; bases with no gene match: 4. Looked up from germline, CDR1 is SGHNT and CDR2 is YENEEA.

This chain connects TRBV19 to TRBJ1-5; D remains ambiguous. CDR3 length: 15 residues. Germline loops: CDR1 LNHDA, CDR2 SQIVND (reference sequence). Trimming pared 5 bases from V and 0 bases from J, leaving 11 bases between. As DNA, the CDR3 is TGTGCCAGTAGTGTAGGATTCGGTAGCAATCAGCCCCAGCATTTT. Protein product: CASSVGFGSNQPQHF.

The chain recombines TRBV6-4 with TRBJ2-1; D not certain. V lost 8 bases to trimming and J lost 7 bases, with 18 bases between them. The CDR3 consists of 14 residues. Germline V CDR1 and CDR2: MRHNA, SNTAGT. This chain's CDR3 is CASRPDTIPNEQFF. CDR3 in DNA: TGTGCCAGCCGGCCCGATACTATCCCTAATGAGCAGTTCTTC.

The gene calls are TRBV7-2 and TRBJ2-7, with D possibly being TRBD1 (6 bases). The CDR3 extends over 13 amino acids. Per germline, CDR1 SGHTA and CDR2 FQGNSA. The V end lost 3 bases, the J end lost 3 bases, and 9 bases lay between the germline ends. The CDR3 nucleotides read TGTGCCAGCAGCTTGGGACAACTCTACGAGCAGTACTTC. Its protein product is CASSLGQLYEQYF.

The rearrangement uses TRBV5-1 and TRBJ2-6; 9 nucleotides align to TRBD1. The CDR3 runs 18 residues. V shed 2 bases and J 2 bases; nucleotides not matched to a gene: 8. Per the germline V gene, CDR1 is SGHRS and CDR2 is YFSETQ. The CDR3 DNA reads TGCGCCAGCAGCTTTTCTCGAGGGGACAGGGCTGGGGCCAACGTCCTGACTTTC. It is translated as CASSFSRGDRAGANVLTF.

V gene TRBV18 combines with J gene TRBJ1-1; D is possibly TRBD1 (5 bases). Germline lookup yields CDR1 KGHSH and CDR2 LQKENI. The CDR3 length is 13 residues. V lost 4 bases and J 1 base, leaving 7 bases between the germline ends. The CDR3 loop reads CASSRQQNTEAFF. The CDR3 DNA follows: TGTGCCAGCTCACGACAGCAGAACACTGAAGCTTTCTTT.

V gene TRBV7-2 combines with J gene TRBJ2-2; D gene ambiguous. Per germline, CDR1 SGHTA and CDR2 FQGNSA. V lost 5 bases and J lost 4, with 23 bases in between. The CDR3 runs 18 residues. The CDR3 protein is CASSQTWNTLLLTGELFF. For the CDR3, the DNA is TGTGCCAGCAGCCAAACTTGGAACACCTTACTACTCACCGGGGAGCTGTTTTTT.

The chain employs TRBV27 and TRBJ2-5; D may be TRBD2 (5 bases). Germline loops: CDR1 MNHEY, CDR2 SMNVEV (reference sequence). The CDR3 has 14 residues. Trimming left V 3 bases short and J 1 base short, with 9 bases between. The CDR3, as DNA: TGTGCCAGCAGTTTCCCTGGGAGCCAAGAGACCCAGTACTTC. This translates into CASSFPGSQETQYF.

The gene calls are TRBV30 and TRBJ2-1, with 10 nucleotides matching TRBD2. Per germline, CDR1 GTSNPN and CDR2 SVGIG (reference sequence). Germline trimming cut 1 base from V and 4 bases from J; bases unmatched to any gene: 7. There are 16 residues in the CDR3. CDR3 DNA sequence: TGTGCCTGGAGTGAGTCTAGCGGGAGTCTTTACAATGAGCAGTTCTTC. This encodes CAWSESSGSLYNEQFF. The full variable domain, rest sourced from reference TRBV30 and TRBJ2-1, is SQTIHQWPATLVQPVGSPLSLECTVEGTSNPNLYWYRQAAGRGLQLLFYSVGIGQISSEVPQNLSASRPQDRQFILSSKKLLLSDSGFYLCAWSESSGSLYNEQFFGPGTRLTVL.

The gene calls are TRBV5-8 and TRBJ1-6; tentatively, D is TRBD1 (6 bases). Germline V gene sequence: CDR1 SGHTS, CDR2 YDEGEE. This CDR3 has 15 amino acids. V shed 3 bases and J shed 9 bases, with 16 bases lying between them. The CDR3, as DNA: TGTGCCAGCAGCTGGGAGACAGGCCTTGGTTCACCCCTCCACTTT. Residues: CASSWETGLGSPLHF.

The chain recombines TRBV19 with TRBJ2-7; a possible D gene is TRBD2 (5 bases). CDR1 is LNHDA, CDR2 SQIVND, per germline (reference sequence). V was clipped by 2 bases and J by 2 bases, with 13 bases between them. The CDR3 is 15 amino acids. The CDR3 here is CASSIIVDSAYEQYF. CDR3 in DNA: TGTGCCAGTAGTATAATCGTGGACTCAGCCTACGAGCAGTACTTC.

The chain has TRBV6-5 and TRBJ1-1; tentative D call: TRBD1 (5 bases). The CDR3 loop spans 14 amino acids. From germline, CDR1 is MNHEY and CDR2 SVGAGI. Trimming removed 0 bases at V and 7 bases at J, with 12 bases between. The CDR3 DNA is TGTGCCAGCAGTTACTCGCACAGGCAAATTGAAGCTTTCTTT. Amino acids: CASSYSHRQIEAFF.

This clone was recorded a few times. J is TRBJ1-2 and V is TRBV19; 7 bases map to TRBD1. There are 15 residues in the CDR3. The ends lost 4 bases at V and 4 bases at J; junction bases unmatched: 9. In germline, CDR1 is LNHDA, CDR2 SQIVND (reference sequence). This CDR3 is CASSKPGGSSYGYTF. The CDR3 nucleotides read TGTGCCAGTAGTAAGCCAGGGGGGAGTAGCTATGGCTACACCTTC.

CDR3 sequence: CASSVTSGPTDTQYF. Here the CDR3 DNA reads TGTGCCAGCAGCGTTACTAGCGGACCCACAGATACGCAGTATTTT. The chain joins TRBV9 to TRBJ2-3; 8 nucleotides align to TRBD2. With 2 bases clipped from V and 2 bases from J, the junction kept 4 bases outside the gene matches. This CDR3 contains 15 residues. From germline, CDR1 is SGDLS and CDR2 YYNGEE.

The chain carries TRBV4-1 and TRBJ1-5; D not resolved. CDR1 is MGHRA, CDR2 YSYEKL, per germline. This CDR3 comprises 16 residues. The germline V and J ends were trimmed by 1 base and 8 bases, with 18 bases remaining between them. The CDR3 sequence is CASSQAHRAVGEPQHF. In nucleotides, the CDR3 is TGCGCCAGCAGCCAAGCTCATCGGGCAGTCGGGGAGCCCCAGCATTTT.

Only a few counts were recorded for this clone. V and J are TRBV10-3 and TRBJ1-3; D not certain. From germline, CDR1 is ENHRY and CDR2 SYGVKD. The V gene lost 6 bases and the J gene lost 0 bases, with 6 bases spanning the gap. CDR3 length: 13 residues. The CDR3: CAIRADSGNTIYF. The CDR3 DNA is TGTGCCATCAGGGCAGACTCTGGAAACACCATATATTTT.

The chain couples TRBV10-2 to TRBJ2-2; 8 bases match TRBD2. V dropped 4 bases and J dropped 6; count of bases not matched to a gene: 10. The V gene's germline CDR1 is WSHSY and CDR2 SAAADI. The CDR3 covers 16 residues. The CDR3 coding sequence is TGCGCCAGCAGTGTACCAGCGGGAGCATCGGCCGGGGAGCTGTTTTTT. Protein product: CASSVPAGASAGELFF.